Detailed here is one T cell receptor beta chain. Its antigen is as yet unknown. TCRdb reprocessed the 5' RACE reads, keeping one entry per CDR3 protein, no DNA. This repertoire includes about 350,000 distinct CDR3 sequences. This specimen belongs to a study of monozygotic twins with inflammatory bowel disease. Study results and caveats: Concordant and discordant twins showed no difference in repertoire similarity, possibly from limited power. Repertoires of patients may have been made more variable by differing immunosuppressive treatments.

The sequence derives from a human donor with ulcerative colitis or Crohn's disease, or a healthy co-twin of an affected twin (not recorded which). Sample: blood.

CDR3 loop: CASRVHRGRGEAFF. V is TRBV7-9 and J is TRBJ1-1; the TRBD1 assignment by TCRdb is unverifiable without DNA. Germline loops: CDR1 SEHNR, CDR2 FQNEAQ (reference sequence). CDR3 length equals 14 residues.